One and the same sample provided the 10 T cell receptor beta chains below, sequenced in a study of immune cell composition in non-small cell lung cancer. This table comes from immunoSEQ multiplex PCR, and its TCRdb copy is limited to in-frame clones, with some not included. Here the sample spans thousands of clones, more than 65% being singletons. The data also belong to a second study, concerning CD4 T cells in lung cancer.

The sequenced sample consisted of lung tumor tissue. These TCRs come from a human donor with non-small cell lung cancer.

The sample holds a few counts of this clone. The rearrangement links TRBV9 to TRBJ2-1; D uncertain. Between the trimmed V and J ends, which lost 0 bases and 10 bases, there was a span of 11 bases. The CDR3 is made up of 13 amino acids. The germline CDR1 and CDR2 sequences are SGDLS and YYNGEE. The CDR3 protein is CASSVESSKEQFF. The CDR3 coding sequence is TGTGCCAGCAGCGTAGAGTCAAGCAAGGAGCAGTTCTTC.

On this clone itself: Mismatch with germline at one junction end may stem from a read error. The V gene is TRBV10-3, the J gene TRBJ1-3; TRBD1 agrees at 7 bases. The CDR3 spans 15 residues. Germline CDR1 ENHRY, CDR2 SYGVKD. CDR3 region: CAIGEQGNQGNTIYF. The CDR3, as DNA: TGTGCCATCGGTGAACAGGGGAATCAAGGAAACACCATATATTTT.

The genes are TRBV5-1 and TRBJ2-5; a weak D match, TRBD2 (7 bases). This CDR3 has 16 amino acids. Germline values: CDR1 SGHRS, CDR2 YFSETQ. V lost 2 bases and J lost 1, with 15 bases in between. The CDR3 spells CASSFQQGGGQETQYF. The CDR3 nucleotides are TGCGCCAGCAGCTTTCAACAGGGAGGGGGCCAAGAGACCCAGTACTTC.

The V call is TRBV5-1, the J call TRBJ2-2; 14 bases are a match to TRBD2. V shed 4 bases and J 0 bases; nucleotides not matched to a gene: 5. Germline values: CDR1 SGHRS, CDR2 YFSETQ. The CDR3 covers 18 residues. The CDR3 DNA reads TGCGCCAGCAGCCCCAGACTAGCGGGAGGGTCGAACACCGGGGAGCTGTTTTTT. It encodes CASSPRLAGGSNTGELFF.

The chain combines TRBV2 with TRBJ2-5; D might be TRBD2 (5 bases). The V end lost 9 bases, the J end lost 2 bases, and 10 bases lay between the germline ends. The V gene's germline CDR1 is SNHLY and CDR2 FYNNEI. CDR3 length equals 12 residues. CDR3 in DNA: TGTGCCAGGAAGGAGCGGCAAGAGACCCAGTACTTC. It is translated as CARKERQETQYF.

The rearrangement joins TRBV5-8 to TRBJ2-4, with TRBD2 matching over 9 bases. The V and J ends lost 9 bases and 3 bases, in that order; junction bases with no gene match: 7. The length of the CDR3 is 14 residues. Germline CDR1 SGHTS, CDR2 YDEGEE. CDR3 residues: CATAGGKVKNIQYF. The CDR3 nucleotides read TGTGCCACCGCGGGGGGGAAGGTCAAAAACATTCAGTACTTC.

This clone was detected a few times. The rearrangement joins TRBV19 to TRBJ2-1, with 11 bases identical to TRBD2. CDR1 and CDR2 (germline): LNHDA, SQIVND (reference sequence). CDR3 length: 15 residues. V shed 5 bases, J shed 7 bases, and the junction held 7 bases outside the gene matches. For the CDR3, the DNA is TGTGCCAGTAGTTTTAGCGGGAGGGCCAAGAATGAGCAGTTCTTC. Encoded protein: CASSFSGRAKNEQFF.

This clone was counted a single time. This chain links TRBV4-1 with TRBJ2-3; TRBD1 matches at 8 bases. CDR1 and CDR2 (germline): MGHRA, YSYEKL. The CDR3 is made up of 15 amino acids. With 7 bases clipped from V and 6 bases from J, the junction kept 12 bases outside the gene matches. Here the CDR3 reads CASTPNRGTMDTQYF. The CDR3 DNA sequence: TGCGCCAGCACCCCTAACAGGGGGACAATGGATACGCAGTATTTT.

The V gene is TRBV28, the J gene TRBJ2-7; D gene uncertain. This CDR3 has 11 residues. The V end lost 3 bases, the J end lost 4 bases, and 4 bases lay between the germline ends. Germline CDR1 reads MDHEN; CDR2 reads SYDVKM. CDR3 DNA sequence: TGTGCCAGCAGTTTGGCTTACGAGCAGTACTTC. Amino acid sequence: CASSLAYEQYF.

Here the CDR3 reads CASRLQGASGELFF. In DNA, the CDR3 is TGTGCCAGCAGGCTACAGGGGGCAAGCGGGGAGCTGTTTTTT. The J gene is TRBJ2-2, the V gene TRBV28; 9 nucleotides align to TRBD1. The V gene's germline CDR1 is MDHEN and CDR2 SYDVKM. The CDR3 loop spans 14 amino acids. The V gene end was trimmed by 6 bases and the J gene end by 7 bases; junction bases not matched to a gene: 6.